The 9 T cell receptor beta chains given below trace back to one sample, sequenced in a study of blood T cell repertoires in COVID-19. The data were produced by immunoSEQ multiplex PCR, yet TCRdb's version contains in-frame clones alone and is incomplete. The data contain roughly 230,000 clones, around 87% of them seen just once; the ten biggest clones take up about 2%. Specimen: peripheral blood. These receptor sequences come from a woman aged 55-70 years with COVID-19, enrolled during active disease.

This sequence joins TRBV7-2 and TRBJ1-3, with D possibly being TRBD1 (6 bases). V was pared by 1 base and J by 0 bases, with 13 bases between. The CDR3 length is 17 residues. Per the germline V gene, CDR1 is SGHTA and CDR2 is FQGNSA. CDR3 protein: CASSLERVRGSGNTIYF. The CDR3, as DNA: TGTGCCAGCAGCTTAGAACGGGTCAGGGGCTCTGGAAACACCATATATTTT.

The chain links TRBV10-3 to TRBJ1-1, with 10 bases matching TRBD1. The CDR3 runs 15 residues. Germline values: CDR1 ENHRY, CDR2 SYGVKD. Losses at the gene ends were 2 bases for V and 5 bases for J; bases not matched to a gene: 5. The CDR3 spells CAISERQGASTEAFF. DNA for the CDR3: TGTGCCATCAGTGAGCGACAGGGGGCGAGTACTGAAGCTTTCTTT.

V and J are TRBV6-5 and TRBJ1-2; D uncertain. Germline V gene sequence: CDR1 MNHEY, CDR2 SVGAGI. This CDR3 contains 11 residues. V was shortened by 6 bases and J by 5 bases, with 7 bases between the two germline ends. The CDR3 loop is CASSPGYGYTF. CDR3 nucleotides: TGTGCCAGCAGCCCCGGGTATGGCTACACCTTC.

The chain combines TRBV4-2 with TRBJ2-5; TRBD2 agrees at 11 bases. This CDR3 region has 17 residues. The germline CDR1 and CDR2 sequences are LGHNA and YNFKEQ. The V gene end was trimmed by 4 bases and the J gene end by 0 bases; junction bases not matched to a gene: 7. In DNA form, the CDR3 reads TGTGCCAGCAGCCCCCGGGCTAGCGGGGGGTACCAAGAGACCCAGTACTTC. This codes for CASSPRASGGYQETQYF.

This chain links TRBV7-2 with TRBJ1-2, with D possibly matching TRBD1 (6 bases). Trimming removed 5 bases from V and 7 bases from J, with 17 bases in between. The CDR3 is made up of 14 amino acids. Germline V gives CDR1 SGHTA, CDR2 FQGNSA. CDR3 sequence reads: CASSPPGGGGGYTF. In DNA, the CDR3 is TGTGCCAGCAGCCCCCCGGGGGGGGGCGGTGGCTACACCTTC.

The chain joins TRBV19 to TRBJ1-2; D is unresolved. The V gene lost 5 bases and the J gene lost 5 bases, with 12 bases spanning the gap. The CDR3 covers 13 residues. CDR1 and CDR2 (germline): LNHDA, SQIVND (reference sequence). The CDR3 DNA follows: TGTGCCAGTAGTCACGATACCGAGTATGGCTACACCTTC. Translating it yields CASSHDTEYGYTF.

The CDR3 DNA reads TGTGCCAGCAGCGTAGAGGCTAGCGGGCACAATGAGCAGTTCTTC. Amino acid sequence: CASSVEASGHNEQFF. The chain has TRBV9 and TRBJ2-1, with TRBD2 identical over 8 bases. This CDR3 region has 15 residues. The germline CDR1 and CDR2 sequences are SGDLS and YYNGEE. V lost 0 bases, J lost 5 bases, and 4 bases stayed unmatched.

This rearrangement joins TRBV4-3 to TRBJ1-2; tentatively, D is TRBD1 (6 bases). CDR1 and CDR2 (germline): LGHNA, YSLEER. The CDR3 consists of 14 residues. With 2 bases removed from V and 7 bases from J, the gap between germline ends came to 14 bases. This CDR3 reads CASSQRQVLSGYTF. The CDR3 bases are TGCGCCAGCAGCCAACGACAGGTTCTGAGTGGCTACACCTTC.

This clone is a singleton in its sample. The chain links TRBV5-4 to TRBJ2-1, with 13 bases aligning to TRBD2. Germline CDR1 SGHNT, CDR2 YYREEE (reference sequence). The CDR3 sequence is 17 residues long. The V gene end was trimmed by 4 bases and the J gene end by 6 bases; junction bases not matched to a gene: 10. Here the CDR3 reads CASSPLAGGDGANEQFF. Written as DNA, the CDR3 is TGTGCCAGCAGCCCACTAGCGGGGGGGGACGGGGCCAATGAGCAGTTCTTC.